The TCR beta chain described here comes from a study of a mutant IDH1 vaccine in newly diagnosed glioma (dated by TCRdb to about 2021). Some background on the complete study: Patients received eight vaccinations in weeks 1, 3, 5, 7, 11, 15, 19 and 23, corresponding to visits V03 through V10. For exploratory analyses, longitudinal TCRB deep sequencing was carried out in roughly 23 treated patients wherever samples were available. The 32 treated patients were approximately 60% male and 37.5% female, with a mean age of roughly 42 years. Before enrollment, patients had received standard therapy of radiotherapy alone, temozolomide alone, or radiochemotherapy with temozolomide; most received the combination. Peripheral blood was drawn at six visits: V03 (baseline), V05, V07, V10, V12 and V13. In the chemotherapy-containing groups, vaccination started alongside temozolomide cycles, whereas in patients who had radiotherapy alone it started 4-6 weeks after radiotherapy. Study-level results and caveats: PBMC samples for TCRB deep sequencing were selected based on availability. The authors stated that sample limitations prevented analyses of patient blood samples from being reproduced. Pseudoprogression seemed to be unrelated to changes in the top peripheral T cell clonotypes found by TCRB sequencing. Immune responses induced by the vaccine were seen in 93.3% of patients across multiple MHC alleles.

As regards this clone: No antigen is known for it. Base-call qualities are not available, and no considerably larger clone is one nucleotide away.

Library method: the immunoSEQ multiplex PCR assay. Rearranged TCR beta chain sequences were amplified with the hsTCRB Kit following the manufacturer's protocol. Sequencing of TCRB libraries was carried out on an Illumina MiSeq. In the paper's pipeline: The kit vendor's proprietary platform handled demultiplexing, trimming and gene mapping. As stored in TCRdb, this immuneACCESS dataset retains in-frame rearrangements with V and J assigned. A fraction of the clones does not appear; measured against another copy, unresolved V genes explain less than half of the discrepancy, and the remainder lacks a known reason. The DNA was the basis for D and trimming; V, J and clone size are from that table. The sample table records tens of thousands of clones; roughly 78% of these occur just once. The leading ten clones occupy over 20% of the sample. The time point label, read with the paper, signifies: week 11, during vaccination. Each vaccine dose, consisting of 300 ug of a 20-mer mutant IDH1 peptide in Montanide, was administered subcutaneously with topical imiquimod. The donors had newly diagnosed IDH1-mutant astrocytomas of WHO grade 3 or 4 that showed loss of nuclear ATRX. The samples were drawn from NOA16, a multicentre, single-arm, open-label phase I trial in Germany that tested a mutant IDH1 peptide vaccine in humans for the first time. The DNeasy Blood and Tissue Kit was used to extract genomic DNA from EDTA blood for TCRB sequencing.

The cysteine opens and the phenylalanine closes a CDR3 of 14 amino acids. The CDR3 DNA has 42 bases and is translated from base 1. As encoded in the germline V gene (reference sequence), CDR1 is LNHDA while CDR2 is SQIVND. V is reduced by 9 bases and J by 4 bases, leaving a spacing of 15 bases between them. The chain is made from TRBV19 and TRBJ2-2; the D gene is possibly TRBD1, with 7 bases matching. The source material was PBMCs, sampled from a glioma patient whose treatment included an IDH1 peptide vaccine. The clonotype comes from a man aged 30-40 years with glioma. The CDR3 protein is CASRAGGFTGELFF. The bases are TGTGCCAGCAGGGCAGGGGGGTTCACCGGGGAGCTGTTTTTT.